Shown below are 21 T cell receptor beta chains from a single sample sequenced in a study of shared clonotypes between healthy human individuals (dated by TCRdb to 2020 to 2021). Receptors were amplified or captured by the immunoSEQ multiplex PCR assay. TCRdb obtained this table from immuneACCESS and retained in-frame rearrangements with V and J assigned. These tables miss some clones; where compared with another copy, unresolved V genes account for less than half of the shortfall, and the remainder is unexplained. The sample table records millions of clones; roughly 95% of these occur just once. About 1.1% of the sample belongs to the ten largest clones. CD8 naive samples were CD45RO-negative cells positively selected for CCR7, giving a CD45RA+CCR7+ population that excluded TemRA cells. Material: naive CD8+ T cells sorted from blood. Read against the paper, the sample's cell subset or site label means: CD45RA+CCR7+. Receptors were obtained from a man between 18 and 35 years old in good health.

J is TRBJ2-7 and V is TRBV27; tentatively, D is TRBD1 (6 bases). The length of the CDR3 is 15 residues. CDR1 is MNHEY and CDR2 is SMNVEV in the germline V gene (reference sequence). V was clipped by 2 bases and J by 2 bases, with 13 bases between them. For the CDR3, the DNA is TGTGCCAGCAGTTTAGTGGGGGCGCCCCCCTACGAGCAGTACTTC. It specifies CASSLVGAPPYEQYF.

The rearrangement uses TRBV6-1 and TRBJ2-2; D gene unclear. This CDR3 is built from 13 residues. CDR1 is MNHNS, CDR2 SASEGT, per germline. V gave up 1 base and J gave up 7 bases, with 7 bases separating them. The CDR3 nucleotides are TGTGCCAGCAGTGAAGGGTCGGGCGGGGAGCTGTTTTTT. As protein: CASSEGSGGELFF.

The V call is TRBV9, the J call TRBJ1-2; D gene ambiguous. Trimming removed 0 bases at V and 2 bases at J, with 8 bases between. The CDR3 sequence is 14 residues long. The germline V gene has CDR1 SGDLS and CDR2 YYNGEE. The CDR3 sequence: CASSVAIMNYGYTF. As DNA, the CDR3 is TGTGCCAGCAGCGTAGCTATAATGAACTATGGCTACACCTTC.

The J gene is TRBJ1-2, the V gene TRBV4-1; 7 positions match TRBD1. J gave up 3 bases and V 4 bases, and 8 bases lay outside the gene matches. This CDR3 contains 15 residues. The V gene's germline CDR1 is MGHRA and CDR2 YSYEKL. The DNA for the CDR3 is TGCGCCAGCAGCCTCCCGGACAGGCTAGACTATGGCTACACCTTC. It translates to CASSLPDRLDYGYTF.

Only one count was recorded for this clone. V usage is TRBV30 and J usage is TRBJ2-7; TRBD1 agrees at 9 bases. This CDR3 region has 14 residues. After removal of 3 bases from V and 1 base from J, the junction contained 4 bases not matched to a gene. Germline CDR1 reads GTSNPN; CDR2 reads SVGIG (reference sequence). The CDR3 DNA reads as TGTGCCTGGAGGGGACAGGGTGAGTCCTACGAGCAGTACTTC. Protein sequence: CAWRGQGESYEQYF.

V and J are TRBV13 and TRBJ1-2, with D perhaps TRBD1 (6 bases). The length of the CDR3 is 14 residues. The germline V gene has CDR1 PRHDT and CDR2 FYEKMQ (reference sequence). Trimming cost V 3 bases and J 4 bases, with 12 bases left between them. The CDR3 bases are TGTGCCAGCAGCTTCGGCAGGGGAATCTATGGCTACACCTTC. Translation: CASSFGRGIYGYTF. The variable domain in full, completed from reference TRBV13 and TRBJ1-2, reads AAGVIQSPRHLIKEKRETATLKCYPIPRHDTVYWYQQGPGQDPQFLISFYEKMQSDKGSIPDRFSAQQFSDYHSELNMSSLELGDSALYFCASSFGRGIYGYTFGSGTRLTVV.

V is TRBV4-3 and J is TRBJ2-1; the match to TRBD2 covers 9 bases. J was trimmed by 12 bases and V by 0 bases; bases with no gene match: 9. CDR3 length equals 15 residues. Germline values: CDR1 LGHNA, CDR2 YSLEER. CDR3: CASSQETSGARGQFF. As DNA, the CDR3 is TGCGCCAGCAGCCAAGAGACTAGCGGAGCTCGGGGGCAGTTCTTC.

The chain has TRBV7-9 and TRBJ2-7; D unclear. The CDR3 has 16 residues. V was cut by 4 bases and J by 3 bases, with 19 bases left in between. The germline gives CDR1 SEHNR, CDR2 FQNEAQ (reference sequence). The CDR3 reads CASSSFSGGVDYEQYF. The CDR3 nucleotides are TGTGCCAGCAGCTCCTTCTCGGGTGGAGTCGACTACGAGCAGTACTTC.

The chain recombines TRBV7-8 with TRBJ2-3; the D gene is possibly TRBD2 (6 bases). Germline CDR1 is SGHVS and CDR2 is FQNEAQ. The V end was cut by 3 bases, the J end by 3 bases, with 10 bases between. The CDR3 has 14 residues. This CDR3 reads CASSLFGGTDTQYF. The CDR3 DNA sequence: TGTGCCAGCAGCTTGTTTGGGGGGACAGATACGCAGTATTTT. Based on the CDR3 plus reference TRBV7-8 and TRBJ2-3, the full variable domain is GAGVSQSPRYKVAKRGQDVALRCDPISGHVSLFWYQQALGQGPEFLTYFQNEAQLDKSGLPSDRFFAERPEGSVSTLKIQRTQQEDSAVYLCASSLFGGTDTQYFGPGTRLTVL.

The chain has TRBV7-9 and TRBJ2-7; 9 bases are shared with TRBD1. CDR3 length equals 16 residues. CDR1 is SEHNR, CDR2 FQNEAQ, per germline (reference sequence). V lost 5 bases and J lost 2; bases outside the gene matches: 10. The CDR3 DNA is TGTGCCAGCAGCGACCAACAGGGGGCTTCCCCCTACGAGCAGTACTTC. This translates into CASSDQQGASPYEQYF.

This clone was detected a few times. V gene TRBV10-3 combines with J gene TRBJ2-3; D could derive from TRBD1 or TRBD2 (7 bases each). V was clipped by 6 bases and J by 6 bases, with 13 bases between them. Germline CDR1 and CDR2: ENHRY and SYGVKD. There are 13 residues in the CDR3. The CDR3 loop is CAIRQGREDTQYF. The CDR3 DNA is TGTGCCATCAGACAGGGGAGGGAGGATACGCAGTATTTT.

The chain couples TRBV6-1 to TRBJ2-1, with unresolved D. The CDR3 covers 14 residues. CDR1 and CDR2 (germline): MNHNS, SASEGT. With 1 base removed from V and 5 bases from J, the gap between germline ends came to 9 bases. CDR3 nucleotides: TGTGCCAGCAGTGAAGTTCAGCGTGACAATGAGCAGTTCTTC. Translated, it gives CASSEVQRDNEQFF.

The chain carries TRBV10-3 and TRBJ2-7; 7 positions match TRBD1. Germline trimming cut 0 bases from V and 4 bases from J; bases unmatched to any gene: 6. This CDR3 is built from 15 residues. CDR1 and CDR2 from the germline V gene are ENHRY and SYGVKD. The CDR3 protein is CAISESGTVGYEQYF. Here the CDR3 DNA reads TGTGCCATCAGTGAGTCGGGGACAGTAGGGTACGAGCAGTACTTC.

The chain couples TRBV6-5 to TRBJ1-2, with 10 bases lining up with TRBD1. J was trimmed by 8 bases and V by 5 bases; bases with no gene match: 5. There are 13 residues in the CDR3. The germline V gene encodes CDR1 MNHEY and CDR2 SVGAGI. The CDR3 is CASSLGTGDGYTF. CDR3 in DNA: TGTGCCAGCAGTCTCGGGACAGGGGACGGCTACACCTTC.

The CDR3 DNA reads as TGTGCCAGCAGCTTAGTTTCTAGCGAAGGTACGCAGTATTTT. Translating gives CASSLVSSEGTQYF. The chain links TRBV7-9 to TRBJ2-3; a weak D match, TRBD2 (6 bases). Germline V gives CDR1 SEHNR, CDR2 FQNEAQ (reference sequence). This CDR3 comprises 14 residues. V lost 1 base and J 8 bases, leaving 13 bases between the germline ends.

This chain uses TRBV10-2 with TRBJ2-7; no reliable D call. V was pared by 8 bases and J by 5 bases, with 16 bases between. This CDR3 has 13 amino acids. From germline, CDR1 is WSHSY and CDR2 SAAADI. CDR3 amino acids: CASSFNVDHEQYF. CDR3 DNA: TGCGCCAGCTCATTCAACGTGGATCACGAGCAGTACTTC.

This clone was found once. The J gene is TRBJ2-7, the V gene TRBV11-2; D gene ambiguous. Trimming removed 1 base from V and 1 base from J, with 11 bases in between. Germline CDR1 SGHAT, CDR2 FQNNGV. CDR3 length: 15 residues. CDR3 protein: CASSLVKVLSYEQYF. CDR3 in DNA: TGTGCCAGCAGCTTAGTGAAGGTACTATCCTACGAGCAGTACTTC.

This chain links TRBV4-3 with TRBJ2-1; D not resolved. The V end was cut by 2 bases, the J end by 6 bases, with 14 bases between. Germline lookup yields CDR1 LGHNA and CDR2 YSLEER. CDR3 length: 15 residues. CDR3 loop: CASSQTTYTVNEQFF. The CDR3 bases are TGCGCCAGCAGCCAAACCACCTACACCGTCAATGAGCAGTTCTTC.

The CDR3 sequence is CASSIYRGRDQPQHF. The CDR3 coding sequence is TGTGCCAGCAGCATATACAGGGGTAGGGATCAGCCCCAGCATTTT. The chain uses TRBV21-1 and TRBJ1-5; the tabulated D call, TRBD1, remains unverified against the DNA. TRBV21-1 is recorded as a pseudogene. CDR3 size: 15 residues.

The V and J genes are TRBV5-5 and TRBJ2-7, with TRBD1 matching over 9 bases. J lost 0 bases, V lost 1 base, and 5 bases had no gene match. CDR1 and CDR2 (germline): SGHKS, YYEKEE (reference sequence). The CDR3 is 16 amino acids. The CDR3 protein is CASSLWDRASSYEQYF. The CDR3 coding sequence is TGTGCCAGCAGCTTGTGGGACAGGGCGAGCTCCTACGAGCAGTACTTC.

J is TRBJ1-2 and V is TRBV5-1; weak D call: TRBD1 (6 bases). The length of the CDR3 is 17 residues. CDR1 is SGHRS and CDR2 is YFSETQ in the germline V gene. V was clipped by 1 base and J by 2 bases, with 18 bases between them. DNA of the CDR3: TGCGCCAGCAGCTTGACCTTGGCAGAACAGGGAAACTATGGCTACACCTTC. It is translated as CASSLTLAEQGNYGYTF.